These 31 T cell receptor beta chains share one sample of origin, sequenced in a study of blood T cell repertoires in COVID-19. Produced via immunoSEQ multiplex PCR; TCRdb's table is partial and in-frame only. This table holds under 120,000 clones, approximately 81% found once. Sequences were obtained from peripheral blood. The receptors derive from a human donor in a cohort sampled during active COVID-19.

This CDR3 reads CASSVVSPADTQYF. As DNA, the CDR3 is TGTGCCAGCAGTGTCGTCAGTCCCGCAGATACGCAGTATTTT. This sequence joins TRBV2 and TRBJ2-3; no reliable D call. From germline, CDR1 is SNHLY and CDR2 FYNNEI. The CDR3 extends over 14 amino acids. V was clipped by 4 bases and J by 4 bases, with 12 bases between them.

This clone was recorded only once. The CDR3 bases are TGTGCCTGGAGTGTAGGCGGGACTAGTATCAATGAGCAGTTCTTC. This encodes CAWSVGGTSINEQFF. The chain links TRBV30 to TRBJ2-1; 8 bases are shared with TRBD2. Trimming took 0 bases from V and 6 from J; bases not matched to a gene: 7. Germline lookup yields CDR1 GTSNPN and CDR2 SVGIG (reference sequence). This CDR3 has 15 amino acids.

The chain employs TRBV10-3 and TRBJ2-7; no definite D call. Germline V lookup: CDR1 ENHRY, CDR2 SYGVKD. CDR3 size: 12 residues. Trimming shortened V by 8 bases and J by 0 bases, and 8 bases separated the two germline ends. CDR3 in amino acids: CAIGAVSYEQYF. Written as DNA, the CDR3 is TGTGCCATCGGTGCGGTCTCCTACGAGCAGTACTTC.

The J gene is TRBJ2-5, the V gene TRBV2; D gene uncertain. From germline, CDR1 is SNHLY and CDR2 FYNNEI. CDR3 size: 15 residues. Deletions cut 3 bases from V and 5 bases from J, with 16 bases between. CDR3 in amino acids: CASSDSEITRETQYF. The CDR3 bases are TGTGCCAGCAGTGATTCAGAAATAACGAGGGAGACCCAGTACTTC.

This chain links TRBV18 with TRBJ2-5; D gene ambiguous. V lost 3 bases to trimming and J lost 0 bases, with 5 bases between them. CDR3 size: 13 residues. Germline CDR1 and CDR2: KGHSH and LQKENI. The CDR3 DNA reads as TGTGCCAGCTCACCCCTTAACCAAGAGACCCAGTACTTC. Residues: CASSPLNQETQYF.

The CDR3 loop is CASSVSQGGGQETQYF. The CDR3, as DNA: TGTGCCAGCAGCGTATCGCAGGGTGGGGGGCAAGAGACCCAGTACTTC. The chain uses TRBV9 and TRBJ2-5, with D possibly TRBD2 on 6 matching bases. Germline assignment: CDR1 SGDLS and CDR2 YYNGEE. The CDR3 is 16 residues long. Between the trimmed V and J ends, which lost 1 base and 2 bases, there was a span of 15 bases.

In its sample, this clone was seen once. The CDR3 loop is CASSHSGTRVTDTQYF. The CDR3 bases are TGCGCCAGCAGCCACAGCGGCACACGGGTCACAGATACGCAGTATTTT. The J gene is TRBJ2-3, the V gene TRBV5-1, with D possibly TRBD2 on 5 matching bases. The CDR3 runs 16 residues. CDR1 and CDR2 from the germline V gene are SGHRS and YFSETQ. The V gene lost 4 bases and the J gene lost 2 bases, with 17 bases spanning the gap.

The CDR3 region is CASSPDTGELFF. The CDR3 DNA reads TGTGCCAGCTCACCCGACACCGGGGAGCTGTTTTTT. The chain uses TRBV18 and TRBJ2-2, with no clear D. Germline loops: CDR1 KGHSH, CDR2 LQKENI. V dropped 3 bases and J dropped 3 bases, with 2 bases sitting between them. The CDR3 sequence is 12 residues long.

V is TRBV28 and J is TRBJ1-4; no clear D. The CDR3 extends over 16 amino acids. V lost 5 bases, J lost 0 bases, and 13 bases lay in between. Germline V lookup: CDR1 MDHEN, CDR2 SYDVKM. The CDR3 DNA reads as TGTGCCAGCAGTAAGACAAGTAGTGCAACTAATGAAAAACTGTTTTTT. It encodes CASSKTSSATNEKLFF.

This clone was counted once. This chain connects TRBV7-2 to TRBJ2-3; 8 bases match TRBD2. The CDR3 is 16 amino acids. The V and J ends lost 3 bases and 4 bases, in that order; junction bases with no gene match: 9. Looked up from germline, CDR1 is SGHTA and CDR2 is FQGNSA. CDR3 DNA sequence: TGTGCCAGCAGCTTTGACAGCGGGAGAGGCCCAGATACGCAGTATTTT. Protein sequence: CASSFDSGRGPDTQYF.

The gene calls are TRBV7-3 and TRBJ2-1, with a tentative D call TRBD2 (6 bases). The germline V gene encodes CDR1 SGHTA and CDR2 FQGTGA. Trimming removed 8 bases from V and 0 bases from J, with 14 bases in between. The CDR3 extends over 15 amino acids. In DNA, the CDR3 is TGTGCCAGCGGCCAACTAGCTTCCTCCTACAATGAGCAGTTCTTC. Translation gives CASGQLASSYNEQFF.

V and J are TRBV27 and TRBJ2-7, with TRBD1 as a possible D gene (6 bases). Per the germline V gene, CDR1 is MNHEY and CDR2 is SMNVEV (reference sequence). Trimming removed 5 bases at V and 0 bases at J, with 14 bases between. This CDR3 is 15 amino acids long. The CDR3 loop is CASSTWQGSSYEQYF. In nucleotides, the CDR3 is TGTGCCAGCAGTACGTGGCAGGGGAGCTCCTACGAGCAGTACTTC.

V usage is TRBV29-1 and J usage is TRBJ2-1, with 7 nucleotides matching TRBD1. Trimming took 3 bases from V and 8 from J; bases not matched to a gene: 4. The germline V gene has CDR1 SQVTM and CDR2 ANQGSEA. The CDR3 extends over 12 amino acids. CDR3 bases: TGCAGCGTTGATAAGGGGACAGATGAGCAGTTCTTC. Translated: CSVDKGTDEQFF.

The gene calls are TRBV14 and TRBJ2-1, with a weak D call TRBD2 (6 bases). The CDR3 sequence is 17 residues long. V was pared by 0 bases and J by 6 bases, with 18 bases between. The germline gives CDR1 SGHDN, CDR2 FVKESK. CDR3: CASSQDLEGKPGNEQFF. CDR3 coding DNA: TGTGCCAGCAGCCAAGATCTGGAGGGAAAACCGGGCAATGAGCAGTTCTTC. The variable domain in full, completed from reference TRBV14 and TRBJ2-1, reads EAGVTQFPSHSVIEKGQTVTLRCDPISGHDNLYWYRRVMGKEIKFLLHFVKESKQDESGMPNNRFLAERTGGTYSTLKVQPAELEDSGVYFCASSQDLEGKPGNEQFFGPGTRLTVL.

The chain employs TRBV4-1 and TRBJ2-3; a weak D match, TRBD2 (6 bases). The ends were cut back, 4 bases at V and 3 bases at J, with 14 bases in the middle. This CDR3 has 15 amino acids. CDR1 MGHRA and CDR2 YSYEKL come from the germline V gene. This chain's CDR3 is CASSLIGLATDTQYF. CDR3 DNA sequence: TGCGCCAGCAGCCTGATCGGCCTAGCGACAGATACGCAGTATTTT.

This clone was seen more than once but under ten times. The chain recombines TRBV7-2 with TRBJ2-1; tentatively, D is TRBD1 (6 bases). Germline V lookup: CDR1 SGHTA, CDR2 FQGNSA. The CDR3 runs 15 residues. V lost 1 base, J lost 3 bases, and 10 bases lay in between. The CDR3 coding sequence is TGTGCCAGCAGCTTAGTAGGGGGTTACTACAATGAGCAGTTCTTC. This gives the protein CASSLVGGYYNEQFF.

The chain recombines TRBV6-2 or TRBV6-3 with TRBJ1-4; D is uncertain. CDR3 length: 14 residues. With 2 bases removed from V and 6 bases from J, the gap between germline ends came to 10 bases. Germline loops: CDR1 MNHEY, CDR2 SVGEGT. The CDR3, as DNA: TGTGCCAGCAGTTACGCCACAGCGGATGAAAAACTGTTTTTT. It encodes CASSYATADEKLFF.

The chain couples TRBV7-3 to TRBJ2-4; 8 bases fit TRBD1. V dropped 2 bases and J dropped 9; count of bases not matched to a gene: 6. Looked up from germline, CDR1 is SGHTA and CDR2 is FQGTGA. This CDR3 is 14 amino acids long. The CDR3 loop is CASSLSGGDGIQYF. Written as DNA, the CDR3 is TGTGCCAGCAGCTTATCAGGGGGCGATGGCATTCAGTACTTC.

The V and J genes are TRBV6-5 and TRBJ1-2, with TRBD1 as a possible D gene (5 bases). This CDR3 is built from 13 residues. Germline V CDR1 and CDR2: MNHEY, SVGAGI. The V and J ends lost 7 bases and 1 base respectively, with 10 bases between them. CDR3 coding DNA: TGTGCCAGCACACCCGGACATAACTATGGCTACACCTTC. As protein: CASTPGHNYGYTF.

The CDR3 spells CASSSGEGQPQHF. The CDR3 region has the DNA TGTGCCAGCTCATCGGGAGAAGGTCAGCCCCAGCATTTT. The gene calls are TRBV18 and TRBJ1-5, with D uncertain. The V gene lost 5 bases and the J gene lost 6 bases, with 11 bases spanning the gap. Germline V gene data show CDR1 as KGHSH and CDR2 as LQKENI. The CDR3 has 13 residues.

The rearrangement uses TRBV2 and TRBJ2-5; TRBD2 matches 8 bases. The CDR3 is 14 residues long. Trimming cost V 5 bases and J 4 bases; bases outside gene matches: 6. Per the germline V gene, CDR1 is SNHLY and CDR2 is FYNNEI. Here the CDR3 reads CASSPFSGGETQYF. CDR3 sequence (DNA): TGTGCCAGCAGTCCCTTCAGCGGGGGAGAGACCCAGTACTTC.

This chain links TRBV10-3 with TRBJ1-5; D uncertain. V lost 0 bases to trimming and J lost 3 bases, with 12 bases between them. The CDR3 is 16 amino acids. Per the germline V gene, CDR1 is ENHRY and CDR2 is SYGVKD. CDR3 region: CAISESGSPNNQPQHF. The CDR3 DNA sequence: TGTGCCATCAGTGAGTCTGGCTCACCGAACAATCAGCCCCAGCATTTT.

The V call is TRBV10-3, the J call TRBJ2-7; possible D gene TRBD1, 8 bases. The CDR3 has 15 amino acids. Deletions cut 3 bases from V and 5 bases from J, with 17 bases between. Germline assignment: CDR1 ENHRY and CDR2 SYGVKD. The CDR3 region has the DNA TGTGCCATCAGTGAAGGGGATACAGGGGGGGACGAGCAGTACTTC. Protein product: CAISEGDTGGDEQYF.

This clone was observed once. The chain couples TRBV5-1 to TRBJ2-7; 7 bases fit TRBD1. The CDR3 loop spans 16 amino acids. The ends lost 0 bases at V and 1 base at J; junction bases unmatched: 7. Germline-derived CDR1 and CDR2 are SGHRS and YFSETQ. The CDR3: CASSLDGTVTSYEQYF. The DNA for the CDR3 is TGCGCCAGCAGCTTGGATGGGACAGTAACTTCCTACGAGCAGTACTTC.

Only a few counts were recorded for this clone. The chain has TRBV25-1 and TRBJ2-1; D is undetermined. CDR3 length: 16 amino acids. Between the trimmed V and J ends, which lost 1 base and 6 bases, there was a span of 16 bases. Germline V lookup: CDR1 MGHDK, CDR2 SYGVNS. This CDR3 reads CASSELRNTGLNEQFF. The CDR3 region has the DNA TGTGCCAGCAGTGAATTGAGAAATACGGGTCTCAATGAGCAGTTCTTC.

The chain combines TRBV20-1 with TRBJ1-2; D not certain. CDR3 length equals 11 residues. The germline V and J ends were trimmed by 2 bases and 3 bases, with 4 bases remaining between them. The germline gives CDR1 DFQATT, CDR2 SNEGSKA (reference sequence). The CDR3 protein is CSARQDYGYTF. The DNA of the CDR3 is TGCAGTGCTAGACAGGACTATGGCTACACCTTC.

This clone was recorded once. The chain is built from TRBV4-3 and TRBJ2-7, with 8 bases fitting TRBD1. Germline values: CDR1 LGHNA, CDR2 YSLEER. The CDR3 totals 17 residues. The J segment lost 3 bases and the V segment lost 0 bases, leaving 10 bases of the junction unmatched. CDR3 amino acids: CASSQESRGLFGYEQYF. The CDR3 region has the DNA TGCGCCAGCAGCCAAGAAAGCAGGGGGCTTTTTGGCTACGAGCAGTACTTC.

This chain connects TRBV3-1 (or the pseudogene TRBV3-2) to TRBJ2-2, with D perhaps TRBD2 (6 bases). CDR3 length equals 14 residues. V was trimmed by 8 bases and J by 1 base, leaving 11 bases between them. The V gene's germline CDR1 is LGHDT and CDR2 YNNKEL (reference sequence). CDR3 coding DNA: TGTGCCAGCGGGTGGCGGGAGAACACCGGGGAGCTGTTTTTT. Its protein is CASGWRENTGELFF.

The gene calls are TRBV29-1 and TRBJ1-2; D remains unclear. The V end lost 8 bases, the J end lost 3 bases, and 7 bases lay between the germline ends. From germline, CDR1 is SQVTM and CDR2 ANQGSEA. The CDR3 loop spans 10 amino acids. The CDR3 nucleotides are TGCAGCATTACAGACTATGGCTACACCTTC. This translates into CSITDYGYTF.

The genes are TRBV28 and TRBJ1-1, with D unresolved. The CDR3 sequence is 13 residues long. Germline CDR1 reads MDHEN; CDR2 reads SYDVKM. V shed 8 bases and J shed 3 bases, with 13 bases lying between them. The DNA of the CDR3 is TGTGCCAGCTCCCCACACCTAGACACTGAAGCTTTCTTT. This sequence encodes CASSPHLDTEAFF.

The chain combines TRBV10-3 with TRBJ2-7, with 7 bases fitting TRBD1. J gave up 4 bases and V 5 bases, and 5 bases lay outside the gene matches. Looked up from germline, CDR1 is ENHRY and CDR2 is SYGVKD. The CDR3 loop spans 13 amino acids. CDR3 nucleotides: TGTGCCATCAGTTCCGGGACAGATTACGAGCAGTACTTC. Its protein product is CAISSGTDYEQYF.